This TCR beta chain comes out of a study of blood T cells in healthy people across ages. Alongside a J-beta primer mix, a sample-barcoded 5' primer served in a second PCR lasting about 7 to 11 cycles. TCRdb reanalysed the 5' RACE reads using MiXCR and keeps one entry per CDR3 protein. The table has some 550,000 distinct CDR3 sequences, around 48% seen once. The receptor was isolated from an older man in good health. Specimen: blood.

CDR3 in DNA: TGTGCCAGCGGCCACTCGGAATCCTATAATTCACCCCTCCACTTT. Protein product: CASGHSESYNSPLHF. This chain links TRBV25-1 with TRBJ1-6; no reliable D call. The V gene lost 8 bases and the J gene lost 1 base, with 12 bases spanning the gap. The CDR3 consists of 15 residues. Germline values: CDR1 MGHDK, CDR2 SYGVNS.